The 25 T cell receptor beta chains presented below share a single source sample, sequenced in a study of OX40 agonist ivuxolimab in advanced cancers. The protocol was immunoSEQ multiplex PCR, while the TCRdb copy is restricted to in-frame clones and leaves out a portion. The table has about 28,000 clones, more than 75% seen once. This material consisted of CD4+ or CD8+ T cells sorted from blood, taken in a trial of the OX40 agonist ivuxolimab. The origin of the receptors is an adult with an advanced solid tumor such as melanoma, head and neck, liver or kidney cancer.

The chain has TRBV19 and TRBJ1-2; TRBD1 matches 7 bases. The CDR3 consists of 13 residues. The V gene's germline CDR1 is LNHDA and CDR2 SQIVND (reference sequence). V lost 6 bases to trimming and J lost 4 bases; unmatched junction nucleotides: 5. CDR3 sequence: CASRETGLYGYTF. The CDR3, as DNA: TGTGCCAGTAGAGAGACAGGGCTCTATGGCTACACCTTC. The full variable domain, with the rest looked up from reference TRBV19 and TRBJ1-2, is DGGITQSPKYLFRKEGQNVTLSCEQNLNHDAMYWYRQDPGQGLRLIYYSQIVNDFQKGDIAEGYSVSREKKESFPLTVTSAQKNPTAFYLCASRETGLYGYTFGSGTRLTVV.

This chain joins TRBV25-1 and TRBJ2-7; TRBD1 aligns across 8 bases. In germline, CDR1 is MGHDK, CDR2 SYGVNS. This CDR3 region has 15 residues. V was pared by 5 bases and J by 0 bases, with 6 bases of the junction left unmatched. CDR3 sequence (DNA): TGTGCCAGCAGTCTTGACAGGGGCCACTCCTACGAGCAGTACTTC. It specifies CASSLDRGHSYEQYF.

This chain connects TRBV6-4 to TRBJ2-7, with D unresolved. Deletions cut 6 bases from V and 3 bases from J, with 6 bases between. CDR1 is MRHNA and CDR2 is SNTAGT in the germline V gene. The CDR3 is 11 residues long. This CDR3 reads CASSTIYEQYF. The CDR3 DNA follows: TGTGCCAGCAGCACAATCTACGAGCAGTACTTC.

CDR3 nucleotide sequence: TGTGCCAGCAGCTTACTGCTGAACACTGAAGCTTTCTTT. Protein product: CASSLLLNTEAFF. V and J are TRBV5-6 and TRBJ1-1; no firm D call. Germline V lookup: CDR1 SGHDT, CDR2 YYEEEE. V was shortened by 2 bases and J by 0 bases, with 5 bases between the two germline ends. The CDR3 is 13 amino acids.

This sequence joins TRBV29-1 and TRBJ2-5, with TRBD1 identical over 8 bases. This CDR3 is 13 amino acids long. Germline V lookup: CDR1 SQVTM, CDR2 ANQGSEA. V was clipped by 7 bases and J by 5 bases; unmatched bases: 9. CDR3: CSASPGGGETQYF. CDR3 in DNA: TGCAGCGCGTCCCCAGGGGGCGGCGAGACCCAGTACTTC.

About this clone: In the same sample, other DNA sequences code for this CDR3. V is TRBV15 and J is TRBJ1-5; D possibly corresponds to TRBD1 (5 bases). V was trimmed by 6 bases and J by 4 bases, leaving 19 bases between them. The CDR3 runs to 16 residues. Germline CDR1 LNHNV, CDR2 YYDKDF (reference sequence). CDR3 region: CATSHPGTAANQPQHF. CDR3 DNA sequence: TGTGCCACCAGTCACCCCGGGACCGCTGCAAATCAGCCCCAGCATTTT. The entire variable domain, with the rest obtained from reference TRBV15 and TRBJ1-5, is as follows: DAMVIQNPRYQVTQFGKPVTLSCSQTLNHNVMYWYQQKSSQAPKLLFHYYDKDFNNEADTPDNFQSRRPNTSFCFLDIRSPGLGDTAMYLCATSHPGTAANQPQHFGDGTRLSIL.

This chain connects TRBV19 to TRBJ2-7; the D call may be TRBD1 or TRBD2 (5 bases each). The CDR3 is 13 residues long. Trimming shortened V by 5 bases and J by 3 bases, and 11 bases separated the two germline ends. Looked up from germline, CDR1 is LNHDA and CDR2 is SQIVND (reference sequence). The CDR3 coding sequence is TGTGCCAGTAGTCACGGGGCAGGCTACGAGCAGTACTTC. It yields the protein CASSHGAGYEQYF.

The J gene is TRBJ1-5, the V gene TRBV11-2; D gene unclear. The CDR3 has 15 residues. Trimming took 0 bases from V and 3 from J, leaving 9 bases between them. Germline CDR1 reads SGHAT; CDR2 reads FQNNGV. The CDR3 DNA follows: TGTGCCAGCAGCTTAGATCTGCGGATCAATCAGCCCCAGCATTTT. Its protein product is CASSLDLRINQPQHF.

The chain employs TRBV5-4 and TRBJ1-1, with 12 nucleotides matching TRBD1. V shed 5 bases and J 0 bases; nucleotides not matched to a gene: 5. Germline V lookup: CDR1 SGHNT, CDR2 YYREEE (reference sequence). The CDR3 sequence is 16 residues long. Here the CDR3 DNA reads TGTGCCAGCAGTCGGGACAGGGGGCCAATGAACACTGAAGCTTTCTTT. Its protein is CASSRDRGPMNTEAFF. Filled out from reference TRBV5-4 and TRBJ1-1, the complete variable domain reads ETGVTQSPTHLIKTRGQQVTLRCSSQSGHNTVSWYQQALGQGPQFIFQYYREEENGRGNFPPRFSGLQFPNYSSELNVNALELDDSALYLCASSRDRGPMNTEAFFGQGTRLTVV.

The chain has TRBV6-5 and TRBJ2-7; no clear D gene. V was trimmed by 0 bases and J by 3 bases, leaving 6 bases between them. The germline V gene encodes CDR1 MNHEY and CDR2 SVGAGI. The CDR3 has 13 amino acids. In nucleotides, the CDR3 is TGTGCCAGCAGTTACTCGACCGGCTACGAGCAGTACTTC. Translated: CASSYSTGYEQYF.

This rearrangement joins TRBV27 to TRBJ2-3, with D possibly matching TRBD2 (5 bases). Per the germline V gene, CDR1 is MNHEY and CDR2 is SMNVEV (reference sequence). The CDR3 contains 14 residues. Trimming shortened V by 2 bases and J by 1 base, and 7 bases separated the two germline ends. This chain's CDR3 is CASSLDGGTDTQYF. DNA of the CDR3: TGTGCCAGCAGTTTAGACGGGGGCACAGATACGCAGTATTTT.

The rearrangement uses TRBV2 and TRBJ2-3; D not resolved. The CDR3 contains 13 residues. Per the germline V gene, CDR1 is SNHLY and CDR2 is FYNNEI. V was pared by 4 bases and J by 2 bases, with 7 bases between. CDR3 amino acids: CASSVLNTDTQYF. As DNA, the CDR3 is TGTGCCAGCAGTGTACTGAACACAGATACGCAGTATTTT.

The DNA for the CDR3 is TGTGCCAGCAGCGGGCCCACCTTCGAGCAGTACTTC. This encodes CASSGPTFEQYF. The gene calls are TRBV9 and TRBJ2-5, with unresolved D. The closer fit of TRBJ2-7 to the DNA end suggests the J call may be wrong. Germline CDR1 SGDLS, CDR2 YYNGEE. This CDR3 has 12 amino acids.

This rearrangement joins TRBV5-1 to TRBJ1-1, with a weak D call TRBD1 (6 bases). This CDR3 spans 19 amino acids. Trimming took 3 bases from V and 0 from J, leaving 24 bases between them. Per the germline V gene, CDR1 is SGHRS and CDR2 is YFSETQ. The CDR3 region is CASSWSPLIKTGVNTEAFF. In nucleotides, the CDR3 is TGCGCCAGCAGCTGGTCCCCCCTCATCAAGACAGGAGTGAACACTGAAGCTTTCTTT.

CDR3 bases: TGTGCCAGCAGCCCAACAGGAGTAGGACCCTACGAGCAGTACTTC. Its protein is CASSPTGVGPYEQYF. The chain joins TRBV7-2 to TRBJ2-7; D is perhaps TRBD1 (5 bases). V was trimmed by 5 bases and J by 2 bases, leaving 16 bases between them. This CDR3 spans 15 amino acids. Germline V CDR1 and CDR2: SGHTA, FQGNSA. Full variable domain (outside the CDR3, taken from reference TRBV7-2 and TRBJ2-7): GAGVSQSPSNKVTEKGKDVELRCDPISGHTALYWYRQSLGQGLEFLIYFQGNSAPDKSGLPSDRFSAERTGGSVSTLTIQRTQQEDSAVYLCASSPTGVGPYEQYFGPGTRLTVT.

The chain carries TRBV9 and TRBJ2-7; 11 positions agree with TRBD2. This CDR3 is built from 16 residues. Germline V gene data show CDR1 as SGDLS and CDR2 as YYNGEE. V lost 4 bases, J lost 3 bases, and 9 bases stayed unmatched. CDR3 in amino acids: CASSLETSGVRYEQYF. CDR3 nucleotide sequence: TGTGCCAGCAGCTTAGAGACTAGCGGGGTTCGCTACGAGCAGTACTTC.

This rearrangement joins TRBV5-6 to TRBJ1-4, with 8 bases aligning to TRBD1. CDR3 length: 19 residues. V shed 2 bases, J shed 4 bases, and the junction held 16 bases outside the gene matches. From germline, CDR1 is SGHDT and CDR2 YYEEEE. The CDR3 DNA sequence: TGTGCCAGCAGCTTCCCGGCAGGGGGCCCTACGAGGATTAATGAAAAACTGTTTTTT. This translates into CASSFPAGGPTRINEKLFF.

V usage is TRBV25-1 and J usage is TRBJ2-5; no clear D. This CDR3 contains 15 residues. Germline V CDR1 and CDR2: MGHDK, SYGVNS. With 1 base removed from V and 1 base from J, the gap between germline ends came to 10 bases. The CDR3 sequence is CASSELEDFQETQYF. CDR3 in DNA: TGTGCCAGCAGTGAATTAGAGGATTTCCAAGAGACCCAGTACTTC. Supplemented by reference TRBV25-1 and TRBJ2-5, the full variable domain reads EADIYQTPRYLVIGTGKKITLECSQTMGHDKMYWYQQDPGMELHLIHYSYGVNSTEKGDLSSESTVSRIRTEHFPLTLESARPSHTSQYLCASSELEDFQETQYFGPGTRLLVL.

The V gene is TRBV7-9, the J gene TRBJ2-3; D unclear. The V end was cut by 5 bases, the J end by 4 bases, with 7 bases between. The germline CDR1 and CDR2 sequences are SEHNR and FQNEAQ (reference sequence). The CDR3 extends over 12 amino acids. The CDR3 nucleotides are TGTGCCAGCAGCCCTAGGGCAGATACGCAGTATTTT. It translates to CASSPRADTQYF.

The genes are TRBV19 and TRBJ1-2; 9 nucleotides agree with TRBD1. Trimming cost V 6 bases and J 7 bases; bases outside gene matches: 9. Germline CDR1 reads LNHDA; CDR2 reads SQIVND (reference sequence). The CDR3 runs 14 residues. CDR3 amino acids: CASSQTGGRGGYTF. The CDR3 DNA follows: TGTGCCAGTAGCCAGACAGGGGGACGTGGTGGCTACACCTTC.

The chain is built from TRBV5-8 and TRBJ1-2, with D possibly TRBD1 on 6 matching bases. V shed 3 bases and J shed 4 bases, with 16 bases lying between them. The CDR3 sequence is 15 residues long. Looked up from germline, CDR1 is SGHTS and CDR2 is YDEGEE. CDR3 sequence: CASSSSRTVAYGYTF. In DNA form, the CDR3 reads TGTGCCAGCAGCTCATCTCGGACAGTGGCCTATGGCTACACCTTC. Filled out from reference TRBV5-8 and TRBJ1-2, the complete variable domain reads EAGVTQSPTHLIKTRGQQATLRCSPISGHTSVYWYQQALGLGLQFLLWYDEGEERNRGNFPPRFSGRQFPNYSSELNVNALELEDSALYLCASSSSRTVAYGYTFGSGTRLTVV.

CDR3 bases: TGTGCCAGCAGCCCAGCGGGGACACCCAATCAGCCCCAGCATTTT. It codes for CASSPAGTPNQPQHF. The chain uses TRBV7-9 and TRBJ1-5; weak D call: TRBD1 (6 bases). The CDR3 is 15 residues long. Germline V gene sequence: CDR1 SEHNR, CDR2 FQNEAQ (reference sequence). Trimming cost V 5 bases and J 3 bases, with 14 bases left between them.

This clone was seen only once. This chain connects TRBV5-5 to TRBJ2-7; D unclear. The CDR3 is 13 residues long. Trimming stripped 4 bases from V and 3 bases from J, with 11 bases between. Germline V gene data show CDR1 as SGHKS and CDR2 as YYEKEE (reference sequence). CDR3 nucleotides: TGTGCCAGCAGCCTGCAAAGTAGCTACGAGCAGTACTTC. Protein sequence: CASSLQSSYEQYF.

This clone was counted only a few times. V is TRBV7-8 and J is TRBJ2-1; 7 bases map to TRBD2. This CDR3 region has 15 residues. CDR1 is SGHVS, CDR2 FQNEAQ, per germline. With 2 bases clipped from V and 0 bases from J, the junction kept 1 base outside the gene matches. CDR3 bases: TGTGCCAGCAGCTTACCGGGGGGCTCCTACAATGAGCAGTTCTTC. Translation gives CASSLPGGSYNEQFF.

This sequence joins TRBV18 and TRBJ1-1; 7 positions agree with TRBD1. V trimming: 6 bases; J trimming: 1 base; junction bases outside the gene matches: 5. CDR3 size: 14 residues. The germline V gene encodes CDR1 KGHSH and CDR2 LQKENI. The CDR3 protein is CASSLTGRNTEAFF. The CDR3 DNA sequence: TGTGCCAGCTCGCTGACAGGGAGGAACACTGAAGCTTTCTTT.